This TCR beta chain was identified during a study of cytomegalovirus exposure and HLA in healthy donors. The V gene's germline CDR1 is LNHDA and CDR2 SQIVND (reference sequence). V was clipped by 5 bases and J by 5 bases; unmatched bases: 6. CDR3 length: 15 residues. The study, taken as a whole, reports: TCR beta sequences reportedly predicted most subjects' HLA-A and HLA-B alleles accurately.

PCR amplification relied on 60 Vbeta primers (plus 13 Jbeta primers). The assay was immunoSEQ multiplex PCR, and TCRdb's table has in-frame clones only and misses some. This sample has 150,000 to 200,000 clones, with 70% to 90% found just once. About this clone: Its antigen remains unknown.

V is TRBV19 and J is TRBJ2-2; 9 bases align to TRBD1. The source material was PBMCs. This TCR was sampled from a woman in her late teens or twenties in good health and CMV-seronegative. The CDR3 DNA is TGTGCCAGTAGTGGACCGGGACAGGGTACCGGGGAGCTGTTTTTT. It translates to CASSGPGQGTGELFF. The whole variable domain, filled in from reference TRBV19 and TRBJ2-2, reads DGGITQSPKYLFRKEGQNVTLSCEQNLNHDAMYWYRQDPGQGLRLIYYSQIVNDFQKGDIAEGYSVSREKKESFPLTVTSAQKNPTAFYLCASSGPGQGTGELFFGEGSRLTVL.